The following is a T cell receptor (beta chain) sequence with its context. The specificity of this receptor is unknown. Qualities for individual bases were not recorded, and no much larger clone is one base off. The germline V gene provides CDR1 SGHTA and CDR2 FQGNSA. The CDR3 has 17 amino acids, counting the end cysteine and phenylalanine. The sequence is cut down to CDR3 DNA, 51 bases in frame from base 1. A distance of 24 bases separates the germline ends of V and J, which lose 5 bases and 7 bases respectively. This sample is drawn from a study of Ad26.COV2.S vaccination and SARS-CoV-2 variants listed by TCRdb under 2021. Regarding the complete study: Vaccine-arm donors came from COV1001, a multicentre, randomized, double-blind, placebo-controlled phase I-IIa trial of Ad26.COV2.S in healthy adults. Dosing of Ad26.COV2.S was intramuscular, at either 5x10^10 or 1x10^11 viral particles, delivered as one shot or as two shots spaced 56 days apart. A total of around 32 samples were included in the TCR-sequenced set, comprising about 20 Ad26.COV2.S vaccine recipients, 5 placebo recipients and 8 SARS-CoV-2 convalescent individuals. The specificity and breadth of SARS-CoV-2-reactive T cell receptors after Ad26.COV2.S vaccination were assessed by TCRbeta repertoire sequencing. Investigators did not know the trial group allocation while performing experiments and assessing outcomes. Trial participants were randomized into five groups of five, in which low-dose or high-dose Ad26.COV2.S was given once or twice, or placebo was given on both occasions. What the authors observed across the whole study: Vaccine and placebo recipients had similar non-spike TCR breadth, a finding consistent with the vaccine containing only spike. It was noted by the authors that total T cell responses may have been underestimated by the TCR breadth and depth analyses. The study lacked the statistical power to compare responses across vaccine doses or regimens. After vaccination, spike-specific CD8+ and CD4+ T cell responses were reported to show substantial breadth. Higher spike-specific TCR breadth was observed in Ad26.COV2.S recipients than in placebo recipients (P = 0.0014).

The treatment or condition label of this sample denotes: around 19 received Ad26.COV2.S at low or high dose, single or two shots; about 5 received placebo; per-sample allocation not given. Repertoires of vaccine and placebo recipients were sequenced from samples taken on day 63 after the first injection. Between 29 July and 7 August 2020, Cohort 1b enrolled about two dozen adults aged 18-55 years at one site in Boston, USA. Ad26.COV2.S was a replication-incompetent adenovirus type 26 vector expressing a prefusion-stabilized SARS-CoV-2 spike protein from the original Wuhan strain. The immunoSEQ Assay was the method used to sequence TCRbeta CDR3 regions. After extraction, genomic DNA underwent amplification by bias-controlled multiplex PCR, followed by high-throughput sequencing. Turning to the authors' computational methods: To quantify the absolute abundance of every unique TCRbeta CDR3 region, sequences were collapsed and filtered. Usable DNA was measured by amplifying reference genes present in all nucleated cells, and TCRbeta template counts were normalized to that usable DNA to estimate T cell fraction. Repertoire TCRs were annotated as SARS-CoV-2-specific when V gene, CDR3 amino acid sequence and J gene were exactly matched to a known reactive TCR set. The reference SARS-CoV-2 TCR set was obtained from MIRA and was filtered for enrichment in COVID-19-positive ImmuneCODE repertoires, whereby public or cross-reactive TCRs were removed. Using the MIRA antigens, annotated TCRs were further analysed by specific ORF or by position within an ORF. Breadth was defined as annotated unique rearrangements over total unique productive rearrangements; depth was the summed frequency of those rearrangements. Two-sided Wilcoxon rank-sum tests were used to compare TCR breadth between groups. The source is immuneACCESS, and TCRdb retained only in-frame sequences with V and J called. Part of the clones is not carried over; for the studies checked, unresolved V genes explain less than half of this, and the remainder is unexplained. V and J calls and clone size are as listed in that table; D and trimming were resolved from the DNA. The sample table lists about 350,000 clones, about 85% of them with a count of one. Of the sample, 6.4% is held by the ten largest clones.

The receptor was isolated from a person between 18 and 65 years old who received the Ad26.COV2.S COVID-19 vaccine or a placebo. The chain was built from TRBV7-2 and TRBJ1-5, and the D gene may be TRBD1, 5 bases matching. The source was peripheral blood, collected in a trial of Ad26.COV2.S vaccine versus placebo. The CDR3 amino acid sequence is: CASSPRGTPLGGQPQHF. The DNA sequence reads TGTGCCAGCAGCCCGCGGGGGACCCCTTTGGGAGGGCAGCCCCAGCATTTT.